Presented here are 28 T cell receptor beta chains from one specimen sequenced in a study of glioma-infiltrating T cells (dated by TCRdb to the mid-2010s). Instrument used: Illumina MiSeq. TCR alpha and beta CDR3 regions were amplified with the iRepertoire nested amplicon-rescue multiplex PCR (arm-PCR) platform from RNA. TCRdb reanalyzed the raw reads on its own, using fastp at Q25 for trimming and MiXCR for clone calling, and kept in-frame beta chains. A single entry per CDR3 protein holds the most common genes and DNA from its merged rows. For this sample there are 150,000 to 200,000 distinct CDR3 sequences; approximately 30% appear just once. The ten largest clonotypes hold 20% of the sample. The source material was glioma tissue, nonneoplastic brain tissue, or PBMCs (not recorded which). The receptors originated from a human donor with low-grade glioma or glioblastoma, undergoing nonglioma brain surgery, or in good health (not recorded which).

This clonotype was observed many times. The chain uses TRBV7-2 and TRBJ2-5; unclear D gene. Germline lookup yields CDR1 SGHTA and CDR2 FQGNSA. The germline V and J ends were trimmed by 3 bases and 9 bases, with 20 bases remaining between them. CDR3 length: 15 amino acids. This chain's CDR3 is CASSFTRWRSRAQYF. The CDR3 nucleotides read TGTGCCAGCAGCTTTACGAGGTGGCGGTCCCGGGCCCAGTACTTC.

This clonotype was detected ten times or more. The DNA of the CDR3 is TGTGCCAGCATCCTAGGCCAGGGTTCCTACAATGAGCAGTTCTTC. The encoded protein is CASILGQGSYNEQFF. This chain links TRBV7-2 with TRBJ2-1, with D perhaps matching TRBD1 (5 bases). V was pared by 7 bases and J by 1 base, with 14 bases between. Germline V gene lookup returns CDR1 SGHTA and CDR2 FQGNSA. CDR3 length: 15 residues.

At least ten counts were recorded for this clonotype. The J gene is TRBJ2-3, the V gene TRBV7-9; 7 positions match TRBD2. V shed 3 bases, J shed 1 base, and the junction held 13 bases outside the gene matches. Germline CDR1 reads SEHNR; CDR2 reads FQNEAQ (reference sequence). The CDR3 has 18 residues. The CDR3 is CASSFAGEQILGTDTQYF. CDR3 in DNA: TGTGCCAGCAGCTTTGCGGGAGAACAAATATTGGGCACAGATACGCAGTATTTT.

This clonotype was counted once. The chain joins TRBV5-1 to TRBJ2-1; 8 bases line up with TRBD2. Trimming at V came to 0 bases and at J to 5 bases, leaving 4 bases not matched to a gene. The CDR3 totals 15 residues. Germline loops: CDR1 SGHRS, CDR2 YFSETQ. The CDR3 DNA is TGCGCCAGCAGCTTGGATAATAGCGGGGACAATGAGCAGTTCTTC. This codes for CASSLDNSGDNEQFF.

A note on this clonotype: Just one base apart from a much larger clone, this may be a read error. The rearrangement links TRBV7-2 to TRBJ2-3; 14 bases are a match to TRBD2. Looked up from germline, CDR1 is SGHTA and CDR2 is FQGNSA. Losses at the gene ends were 10 bases for V and 0 bases for J; bases not matched to a gene: 9. CDR3 size: 17 residues. The CDR3 region is CATPGLAGAPSTDTQYF. The CDR3 region has the DNA TGTGCCACTCCGGGACTAGCGGGAGCTCCTAGCACAGATACGCAGTATTTT.

This clonotype was found a few times. V gene TRBV29-1 combines with J gene TRBJ2-1; 10 positions match TRBD2. The CDR3 spans 13 residues. Losses at the gene ends were 4 bases for V and 8 bases for J; bases not matched to a gene: 5. The germline gives CDR1 SQVTM, CDR2 ANQGSEA. The CDR3 DNA is TGCAGCGTTGGACTAGCGGGTTACGATGAGCAGTTCTTC. This codes for CSVGLAGYDEQFF.

The V and J genes are TRBV12-3 or TRBV12-4 and TRBJ2-3; TRBD1 might be the D (6 bases). The V and J ends lost 6 bases and 4 bases respectively, with 17 bases between them. CDR3 size: 15 residues. The CDR3 here is CASSPGVGVADTQYF. CDR3 sequence (DNA): TGTGCCAGCAGCCCAGGGGTAGGAGTTGCAGATACGCAGTATTTT.

Details on this clonotype: The junction shows a germline mismatch at one end, possibly a read error. The chain is built from TRBV6-2 or TRBV6-3 and TRBJ2-2; weak D call: TRBD1 (7 bases). CDR3 length: 16 amino acids. Germline V lookup: CDR1 MNHEY, CDR2 SVGEGT. The CDR3 sequence: CASSMGGQTNTGELFF. CDR3 nucleotide sequence: TGTGCTAGCAGTATGGGGGGACAGACGAACACCGGGGAGCTGTTTTTT.

CDR3 sequence reads: CASSEGNSDEQFF. In DNA, the CDR3 is TGTGCCAGCAGTGAGGGTAACAGTGATGAGCAGTTCTTC. This chain uses TRBV6-4 with TRBJ2-1; D gene ambiguous. Trimming removed 3 bases from V and 8 bases from J, with 11 bases in between. The germline V gene encodes CDR1 MRHNA and CDR2 SNTAGT. The CDR3 extends over 13 amino acids.

To note about this clonotype: The conserved closing phenylalanine or tryptophan is absent in this CDR3, likely reflecting a read error. V and J are TRBV5-1 and TRBJ2-7, with 7 bases fitting TRBD2. The germline gives CDR1 SGHRS, CDR2 YFSETQ. Trimming at V came to 2 bases and at J to 6 bases, leaving 11 bases not matched to a gene. This CDR3 has 15 residues. Here the CDR3 DNA reads TGCGCCAGCAGCTTCACACCTGGACTAGTAGGCGAGCAGTACCTC. Protein: CASSFTPGLVGEQYL.

This clonotype was seen a handful of times. The chain couples TRBV5-1 to TRBJ2-7, with 11 bases lining up with TRBD2. V was clipped by 5 bases and J by 1 base; unmatched bases: 5. Germline loops: CDR1 SGHRS, CDR2 YFSETQ. The CDR3 runs to 15 residues. CDR3 loop: CASRPGTSGSYEQYF. The CDR3, as DNA: TGCGCCAGCAGACCAGGGACTAGCGGATCCTACGAGCAGTACTTC.

This clonotype was picked up many times. The gene calls are TRBV2 and TRBJ2-3; perhaps TRBD2 as D (5 bases). This CDR3 is built from 15 residues. The germline V gene encodes CDR1 SNHLY and CDR2 FYNNEI. The V and J ends lost 3 bases and 5 bases respectively, with 15 bases between them. The CDR3 protein is CASSDLAQMKDTQYF. CDR3 DNA: TGTGCCAGCAGTGATTTAGCGCAGATGAAAGATACGCAGTATTTT.

This clonotype was recorded a few times. This rearrangement joins TRBV7-8 to TRBJ2-1; the D gene is possibly TRBD2 (5 bases). The germline V and J ends were trimmed by 6 bases and 2 bases, with 11 bases remaining between them. The CDR3 runs 14 residues. Germline lookup yields CDR1 SGHVS and CDR2 FQNEAQ. CDR3 amino acids: CASSPGVAYNEQFF. The CDR3, as DNA: TGTGCCAGCAGTCCCGGGGTAGCCTACAATGAGCAGTTCTTC.

This clonotype was observed at least ten times. This chain uses TRBV6-2 or TRBV6-3 with TRBJ1-1, with a possible D match to TRBD1 (5 bases). V lost 8 bases, J lost 4 bases, and 14 bases lay in between. Germline V gene lookup returns CDR1 MNHEY and CDR2 SVGEGT. The CDR3 is made up of 13 amino acids. The DNA of the CDR3 is TGTGCCAGCCGGAGGGGTGGGAGCACTGAAGCTTTCTTT. Its translation is CASRRGGSTEAFF.

The J gene is TRBJ2-3, the V gene TRBV5-5; TRBD1 might be the D (6 bases). The length of the CDR3 is 15 residues. V gave up 4 bases and J gave up 5 bases, with 17 bases separating them. The germline V gene encodes CDR1 SGHKS and CDR2 YYEKEE (reference sequence). The CDR3 bases are TGTGCCAGCAGCCAGACCGACAGGATGGAAGATACGCAGTATTTT. Residues: CASSQTDRMEDTQYF.

Worth noting for this clonotype: This may come from a read error, since a much larger clone is one base off. The chain is built from TRBV12-5 and TRBJ1-6; D call uncertain. With 1 base removed from V and 8 bases from J, the gap between germline ends came to 3 bases. This CDR3 region has 12 residues. Germline V gene sequence: CDR1 LGHNT, CDR2 FRNRAP. The DNA for the CDR3 is TGTGCTAGTGGTTTGGAGTATTCACCCCTCCACTTT. Amino acids: CASGLEYSPLHF.

The chain uses TRBV6-6 and TRBJ2-3; D may match TRBD1 or TRBD2 (5 bases each). With 7 bases removed from V and 3 bases from J, the gap between germline ends came to 11 bases. This CDR3 has 13 residues. Germline CDR1 MNHNY, CDR2 SVGAGI (reference sequence). The CDR3 nucleotides read TGTGCCAGCATGAGGGGCCGGACAGATACGCAGTATTTT. Protein product: CASMRGRTDTQYF.

In the case of this clonotype: This sequence may be a read error, since a much larger clone differs from it by one base. The genes are TRBV7-6 and TRBJ2-3; no clear D gene. The V end lost 3 bases, the J end lost 5 bases, and 12 bases lay between the germline ends. The CDR3 loop spans 14 amino acids. Germline V gene lookup returns CDR1 SGHVS and CDR2 FNYEAQ. In DNA, the CDR3 is TGTGCCAGCAGCTTGATCCTCAAGGAAGATACGCAGTATTTT. Translation gives CASSLILKEDTQYF.

As regards this clonotype: This may stem from a read error, because a much larger clone lies one nucleotide away. The J gene is TRBJ2-5, the V gene TRBV5-4; tentatively, D is TRBD1 (6 bases). The CDR3 runs to 14 residues. Germline loops: CDR1 SGHNT, CDR2 YYREEE (reference sequence). Written as DNA, the CDR3 is TGCGCCAGCAGACAAGAGGCCAGGGGTGGGACCCAGTACTTC. Translated: CASRQEARGGTQYF.

Comments on this clonotype: A much larger clone lies a single base off, so this may be a read error. This chain connects TRBV2 to TRBJ2-1; 7 bases align to TRBD1. V trimming: 7 bases; J trimming: 5 bases; junction bases outside the gene matches: 14. Germline V CDR1 and CDR2: SNHLY, FYNNEI. The CDR3 consists of 16 residues. CDR3 region: CASTGTAESWNNEQFF. CDR3 nucleotides: TGTGCCAGCACCGGGACAGCGGAGAGTTGGAACAATGAGCAGTTCTTC.

As regards this clonotype: A junction end diverges from the germline sequence, so it may reflect a read error. The chain carries TRBV6-2 or TRBV6-3 and TRBJ2-7, with D maybe TRBD1 (6 bases). Germline CDR1 reads MNHEY; CDR2 reads SVGEGT. This CDR3 spans 13 amino acids. As DNA, the CDR3 is TGTGCCATCCCTCGGGACACTTCCTACGAGCATTACTTC. As protein: CAIPRDTSYEHYF.

This clonotype was counted at least ten times. The V call is TRBV29-1, the J call TRBJ2-7, with 7 bases fitting TRBD2. The CDR3 totals 14 residues. The V gene end was trimmed by 5 bases and the J gene end by 0 bases; junction bases not matched to a gene: 7. CDR1 is SQVTM, CDR2 ANQGSEA, per germline. The CDR3 sequence is CSVKREVSSYEQYF. Here the CDR3 DNA reads TGCAGCGTTAAACGGGAGGTGAGCTCCTACGAGCAGTACTTC.

In the case of this clonotype: This may arise from a read error, as a much more abundant clone is one base away. The CDR3 region is CASSFPSTGQRSYEQYF. Here the CDR3 DNA reads TGTGCCAGCAGCTTTCCCTCGACAGGACAGCGTTCCTACGAGCAGTACTTC. This chain joins TRBV7-9 and TRBJ2-7; D perhaps matches TRBD1 (6 bases). V was cut by 3 bases and J by 1 base, with 19 bases left in between. Germline V gene sequence: CDR1 SEHNR, CDR2 FQNEAQ (reference sequence). The CDR3 extends over 17 amino acids.

In its sample, this clonotype was seen many times. This rearrangement joins TRBV5-4 to TRBJ2-5, with D perhaps TRBD1 (5 bases). CDR1 and CDR2 from the germline V gene are SGHNT and YYREEE (reference sequence). Trimming removed 4 bases from V and 3 bases from J, with 10 bases in between. The CDR3 consists of 13 residues. CDR3 sequence reads: CASSQRGKETQYF. CDR3 nucleotides: TGTGCCAGCAGCCAAAGGGGCAAAGAGACCCAGTACTTC.

There are many counts of this clonotype. The V call is TRBV29-1, the J call TRBJ1-5; D unclear. Trimming left V 4 bases short and J 1 base short, with 11 bases between. The CDR3 has 14 amino acids. Germline CDR1 SQVTM, CDR2 ANQGSEA. The CDR3: CSVAYGYSNQPQHF. The CDR3 DNA reads as TGCAGCGTTGCGTATGGTTACAGCAATCAGCCCCAGCATTTT.

This clonotype has just a few counts. V and J are TRBV7-2 and TRBJ2-7, with D perhaps matching TRBD2 (7 bases). CDR1 and CDR2 (germline): SGHTA, FQGNSA. Trimming removed 4 bases at V and 4 bases at J, with 14 bases between. The CDR3 has 14 residues. CDR3 coding DNA: TGTGCCAGCAGCTCGGGGGGCGCCATATACGAGCAGTACTTC. Encoded protein: CASSSGGAIYEQYF.

In its sample, this clonotype was seen many times. CDR3 in amino acids: CASSEQWEQFF. CDR3 in DNA: TGTGCCAGCAGTGAACAATGGGAGCAGTTCTTC. V usage is TRBV2 and J usage is TRBJ2-1; unclear D gene. This CDR3 comprises 11 residues. Trimming cost V 2 bases and J 10 bases, with 6 bases left between them. CDR1 is SNHLY and CDR2 is FYNNEI in the germline V gene.

Ten or more counts support this clonotype. The V gene is TRBV28, the J gene TRBJ2-7, with TRBD2 matching over 7 bases. CDR1 is MDHEN and CDR2 is SYDVKM in the germline V gene. V dropped 2 bases and J dropped 0; count of bases not matched to a gene: 1. CDR3 size: 14 residues. The CDR3 sequence is CASSLGTNSYEQYF. The CDR3 nucleotides are TGTGCCAGCAGTTTAGGGACTAACTCCTACGAGCAGTACTTC.